This is a list of T cell receptor beta chains from one sample in a study of T cells in Graves' hyperthyroidism and ophthalmopathy. TCRdb reprocessed the multiplex PCR reads via MiXCR and lists one record per CDR3 protein. The sample records more than 350,000 distinct CDR3 sequences, about 18% being singletons. Sequencing used blood. All receptors derive from a woman in her thirties with Graves' hyperthyroidism that later progressed to Graves' ophthalmopathy. CDR3s leave out the opening cysteine and the closing phenylalanine or tryptophan. Each record gives: V gene, CDR3 protein.

V gene: TRBV28; CDR3 protein: ATVVTETYEQY
V gene: TRBV7-9; CDR3 protein: ASSLEGLGTDGYT
V gene: TRBV29-1; CDR3 protein: SVEGSSGNTIY
V gene: TRBV6-5; CDR3 protein: ASSYSGYGNQPQH
V gene: TRBV27; CDR3 protein: ASSLLGGPTEAF
V gene: TRBV18; CDR3 protein: ASSEQGAGYGYT
V gene: TRBV7-9; CDR3 protein: ASSQFNTEAF
V gene: TRBV29-1; CDR3 protein: SVEPDRGSISSYNEQF
V gene: TRBV10-2; CDR3 protein: ASIGLPGTEAF
V gene: TRBV6-1; CDR3 protein: ASSEVPTREQPQH
V gene: TRBV27; CDR3 protein: ASSLLRGSTDEQY
V gene: TRBV5-8; CDR3 protein: ASSRPGGTSGSYNEQF
V gene: TRBV20-1; CDR3 protein: SAGRYEQY
V gene: TRBV5-1; CDR3 protein: ASSWGQVNYEQY
V gene: TRBV5-6; CDR3 protein: ASNSLRDRPNTGELF
V gene: TRBV7-2; CDR3 protein: ASSLSRLAGGPSRPADTQY
V gene: TRBV9; CDR3 protein: ASSVGVGNQPQH
V gene: TRBV2; CDR3 protein: ASSYGTSTGDEQF
V gene: TRBV3-1; CDR3 protein: ASSWARSTGELF
V gene: TRBV20-1; CDR3 protein: SARDTGQGDGNTIY
V gene: TRBV24-1; CDR3 protein: ATSDFVSGTYNEQF
V gene: TRBV11-3; CDR3 protein: ASSLEPVRGSTGELF
V gene: TRBV24-1; CDR3 protein: ATSFHGELF
V gene: TRBV20-1; CDR3 protein: SVRTQSSYEQY
V gene: TRBV9; CDR3 protein: ASSGLAGTGELF
V gene: TRBV28; CDR3 protein: ASRDSGMMGNEQF
V gene: TRBV18; CDR3 protein: ASSPRASGNTIY
V gene: TRBV18; CDR3 protein: ASSPGQGARYGYT
V gene: TRBV4-2; CDR3 protein: ASSVPGGLETQY
V gene: TRBV12-5; CDR3 protein: ASGLVLGSDRDRSGYT
V gene: TRBV20-1; CDR3 protein: SAPTPLAVYNEQF
V gene: TRBV5-1; CDR3 protein: ASSLGLSGEKLF
V gene: TRBV4-1; CDR3 protein: ASSQGPGVFQETQY
V gene: TRBV4-1; CDR3 protein: ASSMQDNIAGAYEQY
V gene: TRBV2; CDR3 protein: ATTSGFYEQY
V gene: TRBV9; CDR3 protein: ASSVGYSNQPQH
V gene: TRBV6-5; CDR3 protein: ASSYLGGSTYEQY
V gene: TRBV2; CDR3 protein: ASRDTTYQETQY
V gene: TRBV20-1; CDR3 protein: SARDSEGIQETQY
V gene: TRBV6-1; CDR3 protein: ASSSRQGGETQY
V gene: TRBV4-2; CDR3 protein: ASSQLAGDTGELF
V gene: TRBV27; CDR3 protein: ASSPRGGEQY
V gene: TRBV5-1; CDR3 protein: ASSLGAGGQNSRSYNEQF
V gene: TRBV11-1; CDR3 protein: ASSWTGIEQF
V gene: TRBV2; CDR3 protein: ASTLAGATDTQY
V gene: TRBV7-9; CDR3 protein: ASSLAGIGTEAF
V gene: TRBV20-1; CDR3 protein: SASRTGRDTQY
V gene: TRBV27; CDR3 protein: ASSLTGRGFAPLH
V gene: TRBV19; CDR3 protein: ASLGVGNQPQH
V gene: TRBV7-9; CDR3 protein: ASSFITGGGQETQY
V gene: TRBV20-1; CDR3 protein: SARDFGGSSETQY
V gene: TRBV19; CDR3 protein: ASSITGVPLPHGYT
V gene: TRBV7-9; CDR3 protein: ASSFTEGYEQY
V gene: TRBV6-6; CDR3 protein: ASSYVTGNTEAF
V gene: TRBV11-2; CDR3 protein: ASSLELLGGTEAF
V gene: TRBV15; CDR3 protein: ATSRGGREKLF
V gene: TRBV10-2; CDR3 protein: ASSDSPWRGPGTDTQY